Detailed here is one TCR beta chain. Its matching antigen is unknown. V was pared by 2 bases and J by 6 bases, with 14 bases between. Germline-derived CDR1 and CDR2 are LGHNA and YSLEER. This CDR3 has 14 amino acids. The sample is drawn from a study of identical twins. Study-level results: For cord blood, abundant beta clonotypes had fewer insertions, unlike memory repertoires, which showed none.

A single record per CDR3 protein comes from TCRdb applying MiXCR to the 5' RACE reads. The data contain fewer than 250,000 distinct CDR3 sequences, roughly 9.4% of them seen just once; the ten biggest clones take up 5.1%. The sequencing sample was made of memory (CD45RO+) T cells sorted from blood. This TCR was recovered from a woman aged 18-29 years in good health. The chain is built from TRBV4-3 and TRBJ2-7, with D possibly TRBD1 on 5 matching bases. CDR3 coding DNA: TGCGCCAGCAGCCAACTTCACAGGAGAGGCGAGCAGTACTTC. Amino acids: CASSQLHRRGEQYF.